This T cell receptor beta chain was profiled in a study of blood T cell repertoires in COVID-19. Study summary: COVID-19 samples collected from the United States, Italy and Spain covered acute and convalescent phases.

CDR1 is ENHRY and CDR2 is SYGVKD in the germline V gene. The junction had 13 bases not matched to a gene; V was cut back by 6 bases and J by 7 bases. There are 16 residues in the CDR3. Using immunoSEQ multiplex PCR, the repertoire was profiled, and TCRdb retains in-frame clones only, with some absent. The sample lists about 300,000 clones, around 82% seen once, with 1% to 1.5% in the top ten. The specimen sequenced was peripheral blood. The V gene is TRBV10-3, the J gene TRBJ1-1, with TRBD1 matching 11 bases. This clonotype was sampled from a woman in her forties or fifties with acute or convalescent COVID-19. CDR3 loop: CAISSGTGGGIDEAFF. The CDR3 DNA sequence: TGTGCCATCAGCTCCGGGACAGGGGGGGGGATTGATGAAGCTTTCTTT.